The 18 T cell receptor beta chains in this list originate from one sample, sequenced in a study of metastatic and nonmetastatic thyroid tumors. With MiXCR, TCRdb called clones anew from the PCR reads. The table lists about 9,000 clones, roughly 15% of them singletons. Thyroid surgery had not been preceded by any treatment in any patient. The specimen was blood. These receptor sequences come from a female donor with papillary thyroid cancer or a benign thyroid nodule (not recorded which). Some clones in this sample may be carry-over from other donors' samples.

As DNA, the CDR3 is TGTGCCTGGACAGTCACAGGCGGCTACACCTTC. Translating gives CAWTVTGGYTF. The J gene is TRBJ1-2, the V gene TRBV30, with D possibly being TRBD1 (5 bases). The V end lost 4 bases, the J end lost 8 bases, and 11 bases lay between the germline ends. CDR3 size: 11 residues. Germline CDR1 is GTSNPN and CDR2 is SVGIG (reference sequence).

In this sample, this clone turned up many times. The rearrangement joins TRBV7-2 to TRBJ1-2; 7 bases map to TRBD1. V shed 5 bases, J shed 5 bases, and the junction held 8 bases outside the gene matches. CDR3 length: 14 residues. Germline values: CDR1 SGHTA, CDR2 FQGNSA. The CDR3 here is CASSQQTGKYGYTF. Written as DNA, the CDR3 is TGTGCCAGCAGCCAGCAGACAGGGAAGTATGGCTACACCTTC.

This clone has just a few counts. A junction boundary mismatches the germline segment, possibly from a read error. The V and J genes are TRBV15 and TRBJ2-6; D possibly uses TRBD1 or TRBD2 (5 bases each). Looked up from germline, CDR1 is LNHNV and CDR2 is YYDKDF (reference sequence). CDR3 length: 14 residues. The CDR3 bases are TGTTCCACCAGCAGAGTTGTCGGGGCTAACGTCCTGACTTTC. This codes for CSTSRVVGANVLTF.

The CDR3: CATTQLGGDVYEQYF. The CDR3 DNA reads as TGTGCCACGACCCAGTTGGGTGGAGACGTTTACGAGCAGTACTTC. V usage is TRBV6-1 and J usage is TRBJ2-7; D gene ambiguous. Germline V gene lookup returns CDR1 MNHNS and CDR2 SASEGT. The V and J ends lost 10 bases and 4 bases respectively, with 23 bases between them. CDR3 length equals 15 residues.

This clone has a count of ten or more. This rearrangement joins TRBV20-1 to TRBJ2-1, with 7 positions matching TRBD1. The germline V gene encodes CDR1 DFQATT and CDR2 SNEGSKA (reference sequence). The trim removed 5 bases at V and 6 bases at J, leaving 4 bases unmatched. There are 12 residues in the CDR3. CDR3 in amino acids: CSADRVSNEQFF. In DNA, the CDR3 is TGCAGTGCTGACAGGGTTTCCAATGAGCAGTTCTTC.

This clone counts as medium-sized (0.01 to 0.1%). CDR3 bases: TGTGCCAGCATGAGGGGGGAGTACAATGAGCAGTTCTTC. Translation gives CASMRGEYNEQFF. The chain employs TRBV6-1 and TRBJ2-1; D is possibly TRBD1 or TRBD2 (6 bases each). Trimming shortened V by 7 bases and J by 4 bases, and 11 bases separated the two germline ends. The CDR3 has 13 residues. The germline CDR1 and CDR2 sequences are MNHNS and SASEGT.

A note on this clone: The germline gene is not matched at one end of the junction; a read error may be the cause. The V call is TRBV28, the J call TRBJ2-1; D is possibly TRBD2 (7 bases). This CDR3 is 14 amino acids long. From germline, CDR1 is MDHEN and CDR2 SYDVKM. Here the CDR3 DNA reads TGTTCCAGCCGGTCGAGGGGGGGCTTGAATGAGCAGTTCTTC. Amino acids: CSSRSRGGLNEQFF.

This clone was found a few times. The genes are TRBV12-3 or TRBV12-4 and TRBJ2-7; D is perhaps TRBD1 (5 bases). CDR3 length: 13 residues. The germline V and J ends were trimmed by 3 bases and 7 bases, with 13 bases remaining between them. CDR3 bases: TGTGCCAGCAGTTTCGACAGCATGGGGGAGCAGTACTTC. Its protein is CASSFDSMGEQYF.

A remark on this clone: Sequence at one end of the junction differs from germline and may be a read error. The chain has TRBV7-6 and TRBJ2-3; D is ambiguous. The germline gives CDR1 SGHVS, CDR2 FNYEAQ. This CDR3 comprises 15 residues. The CDR3 nucleotides are TGTGCCGGCAGCTCGGGCGGACGTAGCACAGATACGCAGTATTTT. As protein: CAGSSGGRSTDTQYF.

This clone was observed at least ten times. The genes are TRBV5-4 and TRBJ2-2; either TRBD1 or TRBD2 may supply D (5 bases each). The CDR3 runs 16 residues. Trimming shortened V by 4 bases and J by 1 base, and 14 bases separated the two germline ends. Germline lookup yields CDR1 SGHNT and CDR2 YYREEE (reference sequence). The CDR3, as DNA: TGTGCCAGCAGCCCCGGGACCCCTAGGAACACCGGGGAGCTGTTTTTT. The encoded protein is CASSPGTPRNTGELFF.

This clone was found a few times. A much larger clone differs from this one at a single base, so this may be a read error. The rearrangement links TRBV28 to TRBJ1-6; 7 bases align to TRBD1. The germline V gene encodes CDR1 MDHEN and CDR2 SYDVKM. This CDR3 is 15 amino acids long. CDR3 residues: CASSTQGVNNSPLNF. The CDR3 DNA reads as TGTGCCAGCAGTACTCAGGGGGTGAATAATTCACCCCTCAACTTT.

Concerning this clone: One junction end does not reproduce the germline sequence, and a read error may be involved. The V gene is TRBV20-1, the J gene TRBJ2-7; 7 bases line up with TRBD2. Germline V gives CDR1 DFQATT, CDR2 SNEGSKA (reference sequence). CDR3 length: 14 amino acids. The CDR3 nucleotides read TGCAGTGCTAGTCCAGCGGGGTGGCATTACGGGCAGTACTTC. Its protein is CSASPAGWHYGQYF.

Within the sample, this clone is medium-sized (0.01 to 0.1%). The rearrangement uses TRBV5-1 and TRBJ1-3; no clear D gene. Germline V lookup: CDR1 SGHRS, CDR2 YFSETQ. With 1 base removed from V and 9 bases from J, the gap between germline ends came to 8 bases. The CDR3 is 12 amino acids. The CDR3 sequence: CASSLPGTTIYF. As DNA, the CDR3 is TGCGCCAGCAGCTTGCCTGGTACCACCATATATTTT.

This clone counts as medium-sized. This chain connects TRBV11-2 to TRBJ2-7, with D possibly TRBD2 on 6 matching bases. V was trimmed by 1 base and J by 0 bases, leaving 10 bases between them. Germline values: CDR1 SGHAT, CDR2 FQNNGV. The length of the CDR3 is 15 residues. The CDR3 sequence is CASSLGFGGSYEQYF. The DNA for the CDR3 is TGTGCCAGCAGCTTAGGTTTCGGGGGCTCCTACGAGCAGTACTTC.

The gene calls are TRBV27 and TRBJ2-1; D is perhaps TRBD1 or TRBD2 (5 bases each). CDR1 is MNHEY, CDR2 SMNVEV, per germline (reference sequence). The CDR3 is 14 residues long. Trimming removed 5 bases from V and 6 bases from J, with 14 bases in between. CDR3 DNA sequence: TGTGCCAGCAGTATCCCCGGGACCTTCAATGAGCAGTTCTTC. This codes for CASSIPGTFNEQFF.

The sample holds many counts of this clone. V usage is TRBV18 and J usage is TRBJ1-2; D is possibly TRBD1 (5 bases). V was shortened by 2 bases and J by 5 bases, with 12 bases between the two germline ends. CDR1 and CDR2 from the germline V gene are KGHSH and LQKENI. This CDR3 contains 14 residues. CDR3 DNA: TGTGCCAGCTCACCATCAGGGAACTTTTATGGCTACACCTTC. Translation: CASSPSGNFYGYTF.

By sample share, this clone is medium-sized (0.01 to 0.1%). This chain uses TRBV11-3 with TRBJ1-1; D is unresolved. Germline V lookup: CDR1 SGHNT, CDR2 YENEEA. The CDR3 loop spans 13 amino acids. V gave up 5 bases and J gave up 6 bases, with 13 bases separating them. In DNA, the CDR3 is TGTGCCAGCAGCCGGAGGGCGAGTCCTGAAGCTTTCTTT. It translates to CASSRRASPEAFF.

Many counts were recorded for this clone. V is TRBV20-1 and J is TRBJ2-4; the match to TRBD2 covers 9 bases. V was clipped by 3 bases and J by 3 bases; unmatched bases: 3. Germline assignment: CDR1 DFQATT and CDR2 SNEGSKA (reference sequence). CDR3 length: 14 residues. CDR3 residues: CSARTSGVKNIQYF. DNA of the CDR3: TGCAGTGCTAGGACTAGCGGAGTCAAAAACATTCAGTACTTC.